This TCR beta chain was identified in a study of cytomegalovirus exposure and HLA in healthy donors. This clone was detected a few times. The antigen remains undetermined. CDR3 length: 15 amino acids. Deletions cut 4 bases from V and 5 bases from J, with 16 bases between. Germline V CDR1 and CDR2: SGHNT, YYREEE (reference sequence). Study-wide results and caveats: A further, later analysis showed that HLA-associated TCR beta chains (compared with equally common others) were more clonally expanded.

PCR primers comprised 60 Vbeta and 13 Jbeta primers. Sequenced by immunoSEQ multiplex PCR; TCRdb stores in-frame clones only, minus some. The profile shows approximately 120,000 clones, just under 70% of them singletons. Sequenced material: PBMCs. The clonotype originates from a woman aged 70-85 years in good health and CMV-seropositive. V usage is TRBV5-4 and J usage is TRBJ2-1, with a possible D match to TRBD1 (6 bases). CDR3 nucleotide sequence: TGTGCCAGCAGCCGGTCGAGGGGGTCAGACAATGAGCAGTTCTTC. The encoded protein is CASSRSRGSDNEQFF. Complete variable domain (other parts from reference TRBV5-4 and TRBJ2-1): ETGVTQSPTHLIKTRGQQVTLRCSSQSGHNTVSWYQQALGQGPQFIFQYYREEENGRGNFPPRFSGLQFPNYSSELNVNALELDDSALYLCASSRSRGSDNEQFFGPGTRLTVL.